This T cell receptor beta chain was captured by sequencing in a study of T cells in Graves' hyperthyroidism and ophthalmopathy. Many counts were recorded for this clonotype. Researchers took RNA transcripts and amplified the TCR beta CDR3 regions from them. RT-PCR in the first round (using the HTBI primer set) targeted the TCR CDR3. TCRdb ran MiXCR on the multiplex PCR reads and lists one entry per CDR3 protein. The table records around 610,000 distinct CDR3 sequences, roughly 15% of them present only once. The diagnoses drew upon clinical symptoms, serum thyroxine and TRAb, thyroid ultrasound and orbital computed tomography. CDR1 is SGHDT and CDR2 is YYEEEE in the germline V gene. The CDR3 is 15 residues long. V was trimmed by 4 bases and J by 5 bases, leaving 18 bases between them.

This sequence joins TRBV5-6 and TRBJ1-1; tentatively, D is TRBD1 (6 bases). The material sequenced was blood. This clonotype was sampled from a woman aged 40 to 50 with Graves' ophthalmopathy. In DNA form, the CDR3 reads TGTGCCAGCAGCCGAGGGGACACTCGATTTACTGAAGCTTTCTTT. Translating gives CASSRGDTRFTEAFF.